Shown below are 12 T cell receptor beta chains from a single sample sequenced in a study of CD8 T cells in Susac syndrome. Random hexamers were used to reverse transcribe an amount of about 0.45 to 1 ug RNA. In TCRdb, the immunoSEQ multiplex PCR reads were re-called with MiXCR into one record per CDR3 protein. The sample carries 100,000 to 150,000 distinct CDR3 sequences, approximately 96% recorded once. Sequenced: CD4+ T cells from PBMCs. The receptors were sampled from a human donor in good health.

This sequence joins TRBV19 and TRBJ1-5; 7 bases align to TRBD1. The CDR3 is 15 amino acids. After removal of 6 bases from V and 4 bases from J, the junction contained 9 bases not matched to a gene. Germline CDR1 reads LNHDA; CDR2 reads SQIVND (reference sequence). The chain's CDR3 is CASSPGRQGNQPQHF. The CDR3 region has the DNA TGTGCCAGTAGCCCCGGTAGACAGGGAAATCAGCCCCAGCATTTT. The full variable domain, with the rest looked up from reference TRBV19 and TRBJ1-5, is DGGITQSPKYLFRKEGQNVTLSCEQNLNHDAMYWYRQDPGQGLRLIYYSQIVNDFQKGDIAEGYSVSREKKESFPLTVTSAQKNPTAFYLCASSPGRQGNQPQHFGDGTRLSIL.

The chain links TRBV19 to TRBJ1-1; D might be TRBD1 (5 bases). The V and J ends lost 5 bases and 3 bases respectively, with 10 bases between them. The V gene's germline CDR1 is LNHDA and CDR2 SQIVND (reference sequence). The CDR3 is made up of 13 amino acids. The CDR3 sequence: CASSPGEHTEAFF. Written as DNA, the CDR3 is TGTGCCAGTAGTCCGGGGGAGCACACTGAAGCTTTCTTT.

This clonotype was observed a few times. The junction does not match germline at one end; this may be a read error. The chain is built from TRBV7-7 and TRBJ2-7; D perhaps matches TRBD2 (5 bases). CDR3 length: 10 residues. Germline loops: CDR1 SSHAT, CDR2 FNYEAQ (reference sequence). The CDR3 nucleotides read TGTGCTAGCAGCTTGAGCGGGCAGTACTTC. Translating it yields CASSLSGQYF.

This chain uses TRBV5-1 with TRBJ2-7; tentative D call: TRBD1 (6 bases). This CDR3 spans 16 amino acids. The germline CDR1 and CDR2 sequences are SGHRS and YFSETQ. The germline V and J ends were trimmed by 3 bases and 3 bases, with 19 bases remaining between them. The DNA of the CDR3 is TGCGCCAGCAGCTGGGGGACACAAGGGATCGGCTACGAGCAGTACTTC. Amino acids: CASSWGTQGIGYEQYF.

The chain couples TRBV19 to TRBJ2-1; perhaps TRBD2 as D (5 bases). The CDR3 has 14 residues. V lost 7 bases to trimming and J lost 9 bases, with 19 bases between them. CDR1 and CDR2 from the germline V gene are LNHDA and SQIVND (reference sequence). CDR3 coding DNA: TGTGCCAGTAAGAGGACTTCGATCCGGGGTGAGCAGTTCTTC. Its translation: CASKRTSIRGEQFF.

Here the CDR3 reads CASSQNYGDGYTF. CDR3 DNA sequence: TGTGCCAGCAGCCAAAACTACGGAGATGGCTACACCTTC. This sequence joins TRBV3-1 and TRBJ1-2; D is undetermined. CDR1 LGHDT and CDR2 YNNKEL come from the germline V gene (reference sequence). There are 13 residues in the CDR3. The V end lost 2 bases, the J end lost 6 bases, and 10 bases lay between the germline ends.

Details on this clonotype: The limits of the CDR3 on the DNA are not certain, so only TCRdb's listed CDR3 is given. The gene calls are TRBV7-2 and TRBJ2-3; the table assigns TRBD2, which was not confirmed against the DNA. Germline CDR1 SGHTA, CDR2 FQGNSA. The CDR3 has 18 amino acids, counting both end residues. Here the CDR3 reads CASSLVGLSGPYTDTQYF.

The V call is TRBV12-3 or TRBV12-4, the J call TRBJ2-7; D is uncertain. The CDR3 is 14 amino acids. The V gene lost 5 bases and the J gene lost 0 bases, with 11 bases spanning the gap. CDR3 sequence: CASSHTVGSYEQYF. Here the CDR3 DNA reads TGTGCCAGCAGTCATACAGTCGGCTCCTACGAGCAGTACTTC.

CDR3 region: CASSIDILAGNTGELFF. The DNA of the CDR3 is TGTGCCAGTAGTATAGATATACTAGCGGGGAACACCGGGGAGCTGTTTTTT. This chain uses TRBV19 with TRBJ2-2, with 9 bases that match TRBD2. CDR3 length equals 17 residues. Germline CDR1 is LNHDA and CDR2 is SQIVND (reference sequence). With 0 bases clipped from V and 1 base from J, the junction kept 3 bases outside the gene matches.

This clonotype was observed a few times. The chain has TRBV7-2 and TRBJ2-2, with unresolved D. From germline, CDR1 is SGHTA and CDR2 FQGNSA. CDR3 length equals 14 residues. The germline V and J ends were trimmed by 5 bases and 1 base, with 8 bases remaining between them. This CDR3 reads CASSPRRNTGELFF. The CDR3 bases are TGTGCCAGCAGCCCTAGACGGAACACCGGGGAGCTGTTTTTT.

J is TRBJ2-2 and V is TRBV6-5; no firm D call. The CDR3 spans 15 residues. V was trimmed by 5 bases and J by 0 bases, leaving 10 bases between them. CDR1 is MNHEY and CDR2 is SVGAGI in the germline V gene. The CDR3 spells CASSRPGTNTGELFF. The CDR3 region has the DNA TGTGCCAGCAGTAGACCTGGAACGAACACCGGGGAGCTGTTTTTT.

V usage is TRBV19 and J usage is TRBJ1-1; D call uncertain. The CDR3 is 13 residues long. With 6 bases removed from V and 3 bases from J, the gap between germline ends came to 11 bases. CDR1 LNHDA and CDR2 SQIVND come from the germline V gene (reference sequence). The CDR3 DNA sequence: TGTGCCAGTAGCCTTAGGTTGGACACTGAAGCTTTCTTT. Its protein product is CASSLRLDTEAFF.